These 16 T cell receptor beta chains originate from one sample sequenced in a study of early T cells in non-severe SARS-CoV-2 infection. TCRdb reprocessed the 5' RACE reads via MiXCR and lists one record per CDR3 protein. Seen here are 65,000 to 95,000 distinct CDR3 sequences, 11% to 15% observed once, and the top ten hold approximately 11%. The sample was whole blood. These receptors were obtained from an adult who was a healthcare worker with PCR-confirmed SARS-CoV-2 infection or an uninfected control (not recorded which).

CDR3 protein: CASSVAGDNSPLHF. Here the CDR3 DNA reads TGTGCCAGCAGCGTAGCTGGGGATAATTCACCCCTCCACTTT. This rearrangement joins TRBV9 to TRBJ1-6; D uncertain. Trimming took 0 bases from V and 5 from J, leaving 6 bases between them. The CDR3 has 14 amino acids. Per germline, CDR1 SGDLS and CDR2 YYNGEE.

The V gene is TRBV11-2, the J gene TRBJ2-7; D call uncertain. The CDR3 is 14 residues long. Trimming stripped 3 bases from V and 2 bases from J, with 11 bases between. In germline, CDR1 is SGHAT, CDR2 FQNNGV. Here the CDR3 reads CASSLSFDTYEQYF. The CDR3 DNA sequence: TGTGCCAGCAGCTTGAGTTTTGACACCTACGAGCAGTACTTC.

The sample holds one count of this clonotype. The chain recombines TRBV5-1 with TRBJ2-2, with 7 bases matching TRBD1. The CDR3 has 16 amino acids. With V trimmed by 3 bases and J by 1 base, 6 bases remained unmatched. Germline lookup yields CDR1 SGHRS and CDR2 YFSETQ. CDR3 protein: CASSSLRGMNTGELFF. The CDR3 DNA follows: TGCGCCAGCAGCTCCCTCAGGGGGATGAACACCGGGGAGCTGTTTTTT.

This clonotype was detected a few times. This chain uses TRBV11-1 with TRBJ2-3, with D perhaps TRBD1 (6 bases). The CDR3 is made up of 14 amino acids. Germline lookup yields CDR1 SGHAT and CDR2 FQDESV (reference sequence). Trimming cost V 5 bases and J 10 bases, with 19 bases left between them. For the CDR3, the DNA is TGTGCCAGCAGCCTACGGACAGCCTTTGTCGCGCAGTATTTT. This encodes CASSLRTAFVAQYF.

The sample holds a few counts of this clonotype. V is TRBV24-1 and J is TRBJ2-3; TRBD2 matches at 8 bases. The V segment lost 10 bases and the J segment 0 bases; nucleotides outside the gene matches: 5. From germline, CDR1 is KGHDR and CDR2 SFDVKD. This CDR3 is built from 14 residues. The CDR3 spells CATAQRGSTDTQYF. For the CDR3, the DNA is TGTGCCACAGCTCAGCGGGGGAGCACAGATACGCAGTATTTT.

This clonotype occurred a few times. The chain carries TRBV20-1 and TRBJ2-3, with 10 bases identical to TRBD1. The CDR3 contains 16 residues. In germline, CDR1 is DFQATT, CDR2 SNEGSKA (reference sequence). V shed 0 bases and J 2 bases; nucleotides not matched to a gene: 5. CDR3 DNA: TGCAGTGCTAGAGATAGGGACAGGGGCATCACAGATACGCAGTATTTT. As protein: CSARDRDRGITDTQYF.

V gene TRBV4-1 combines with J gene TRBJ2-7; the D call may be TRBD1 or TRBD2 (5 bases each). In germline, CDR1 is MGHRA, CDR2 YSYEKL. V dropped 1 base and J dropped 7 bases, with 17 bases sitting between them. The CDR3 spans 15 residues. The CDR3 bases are TGCGCCAGCAGCCAAGGACTAAGGGGAATTGGAGAGCAGTACTTC. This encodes CASSQGLRGIGEQYF.

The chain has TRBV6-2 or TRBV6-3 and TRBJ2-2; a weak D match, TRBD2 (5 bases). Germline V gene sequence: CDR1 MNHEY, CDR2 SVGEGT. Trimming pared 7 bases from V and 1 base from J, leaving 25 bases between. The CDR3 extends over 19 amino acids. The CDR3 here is CASTKVPEGHHLNTGELFF. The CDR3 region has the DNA TGTGCCAGCACCAAGGTCCCTGAGGGCCACCACCTGAACACCGGGGAGCTGTTTTTT.

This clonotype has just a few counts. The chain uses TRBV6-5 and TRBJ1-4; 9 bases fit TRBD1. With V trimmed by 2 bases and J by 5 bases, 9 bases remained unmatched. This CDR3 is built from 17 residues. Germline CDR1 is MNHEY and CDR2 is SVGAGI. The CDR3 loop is CASSYTYGTGLNEKLFF. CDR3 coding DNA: TGTGCCAGCAGTTACACCTACGGGACAGGGCTCAATGAAAAACTGTTTTTT.

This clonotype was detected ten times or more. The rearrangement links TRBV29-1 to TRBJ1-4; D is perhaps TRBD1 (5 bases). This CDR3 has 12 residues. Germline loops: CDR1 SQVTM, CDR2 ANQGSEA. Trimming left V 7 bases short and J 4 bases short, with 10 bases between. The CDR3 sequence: CSGQGGNEKLFF. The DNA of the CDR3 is TGCAGCGGCCAGGGAGGTAATGAAAAACTGTTTTTT. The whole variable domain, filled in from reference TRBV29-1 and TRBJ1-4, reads SAVISQKPSRDICQRGTSLTIQCQVDSQVTMMFWYRQQPGQSLTLIATANQGSEATYESGFVIDKFPISRPNLTFSTLTVSNMSPEDSSIYLCSGQGGNEKLFFGSGTQLSVL.

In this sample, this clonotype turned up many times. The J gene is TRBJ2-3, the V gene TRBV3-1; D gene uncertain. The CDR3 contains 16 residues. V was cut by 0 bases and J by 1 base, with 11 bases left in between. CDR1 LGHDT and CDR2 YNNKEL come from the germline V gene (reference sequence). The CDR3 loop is CASSQDRITGTDTQYF. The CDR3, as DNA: TGTGCCAGCAGCCAAGATAGGATCACCGGCACAGATACGCAGTATTTT.

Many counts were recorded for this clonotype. CDR3 region: CASSLVETAGEYF. The DNA of the CDR3 is TGTGCCAGCAGCTTAGTTGAGACCGCAGGGGAGTACTTC. This chain connects TRBV7-2 to TRBJ2-7; TRBD1 might be the D (6 bases). The V end lost 1 base, the J end lost 11 bases, and 15 bases lay between the germline ends. The CDR3 extends over 13 amino acids. Germline CDR1 reads SGHTA; CDR2 reads FQGNSA.

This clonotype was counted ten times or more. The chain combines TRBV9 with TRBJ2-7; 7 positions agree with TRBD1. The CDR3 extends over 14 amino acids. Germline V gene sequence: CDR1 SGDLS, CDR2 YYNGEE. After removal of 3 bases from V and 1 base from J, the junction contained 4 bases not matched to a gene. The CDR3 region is CASSGGQSSYEQYF. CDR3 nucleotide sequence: TGTGCCAGCAGCGGGGGACAGTCATCCTACGAGCAGTACTTC.

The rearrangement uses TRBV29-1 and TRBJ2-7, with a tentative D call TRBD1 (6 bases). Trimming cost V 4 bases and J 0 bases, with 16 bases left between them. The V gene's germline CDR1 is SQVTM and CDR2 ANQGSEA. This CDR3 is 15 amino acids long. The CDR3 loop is CSVGTQGRSSYEQYF. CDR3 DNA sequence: TGCAGCGTTGGGACACAGGGCCGGAGCTCCTACGAGCAGTACTTC.

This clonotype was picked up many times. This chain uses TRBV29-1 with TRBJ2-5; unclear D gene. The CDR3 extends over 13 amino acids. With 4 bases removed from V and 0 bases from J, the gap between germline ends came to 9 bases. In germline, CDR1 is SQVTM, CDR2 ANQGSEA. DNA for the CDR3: TGCAGCGTTGCCCCGGCAGACCAAGAGACCCAGTACTTC. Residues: CSVAPADQETQYF. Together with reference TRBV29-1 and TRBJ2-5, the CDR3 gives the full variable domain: SAVISQKPSRDICQRGTSLTIQCQVDSQVTMMFWYRQQPGQSLTLIATANQGSEATYESGFVIDKFPISRPNLTFSTLTVSNMSPEDSSIYLCSVAPADQETQYFGPGTRLLVL.

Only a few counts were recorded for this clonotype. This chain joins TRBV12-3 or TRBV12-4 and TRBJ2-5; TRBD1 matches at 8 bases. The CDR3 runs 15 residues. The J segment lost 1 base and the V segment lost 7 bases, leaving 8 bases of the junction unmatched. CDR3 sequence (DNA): TGTGCCAGCAACAATGACAGGGGCCCCCAAGAGACCCAGTACTTC. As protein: CASNNDRGPQETQYF.